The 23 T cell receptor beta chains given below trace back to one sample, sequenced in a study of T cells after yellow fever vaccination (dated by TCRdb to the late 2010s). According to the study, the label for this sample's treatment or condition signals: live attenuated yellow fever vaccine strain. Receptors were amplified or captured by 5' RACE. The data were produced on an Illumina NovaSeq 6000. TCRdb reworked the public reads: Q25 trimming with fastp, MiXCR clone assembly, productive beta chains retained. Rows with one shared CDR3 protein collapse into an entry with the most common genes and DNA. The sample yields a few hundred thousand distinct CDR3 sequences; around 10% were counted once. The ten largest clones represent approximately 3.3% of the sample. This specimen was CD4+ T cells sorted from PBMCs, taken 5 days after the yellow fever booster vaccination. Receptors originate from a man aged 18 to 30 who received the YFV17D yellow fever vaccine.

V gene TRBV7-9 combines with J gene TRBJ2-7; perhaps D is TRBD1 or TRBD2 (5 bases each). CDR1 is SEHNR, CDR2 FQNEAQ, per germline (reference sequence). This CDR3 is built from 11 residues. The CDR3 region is CASSLDGTLTV. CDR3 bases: TGTGCCAGCAGCTTAGACGGGACCCTAACCGTC.

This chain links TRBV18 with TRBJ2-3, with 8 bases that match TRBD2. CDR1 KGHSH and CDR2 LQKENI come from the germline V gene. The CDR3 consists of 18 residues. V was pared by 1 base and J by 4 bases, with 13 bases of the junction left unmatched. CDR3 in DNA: TGTGCCAGCTCACCACGGACTCCGGGGGGGGGCGGCCCAGATACGCAGTATTTT. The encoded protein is CASSPRTPGGGGPDTQYF.

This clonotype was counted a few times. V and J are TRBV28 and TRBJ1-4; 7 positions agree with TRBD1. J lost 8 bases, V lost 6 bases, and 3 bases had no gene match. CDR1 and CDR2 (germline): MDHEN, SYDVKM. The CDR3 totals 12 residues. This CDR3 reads CASSFRGEKLFF. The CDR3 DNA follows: TGTGCCAGCAGCTTCAGGGGGGAAAAACTGTTTTTT.

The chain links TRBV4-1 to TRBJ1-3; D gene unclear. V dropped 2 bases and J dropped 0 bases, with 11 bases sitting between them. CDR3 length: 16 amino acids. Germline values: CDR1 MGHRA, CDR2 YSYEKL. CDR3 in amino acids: CASSQKGRFSGNTIYF. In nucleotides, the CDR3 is TGCGCCAGCAGCCAAAAAGGCCGATTCTCTGGAAACACCATATATTTT.

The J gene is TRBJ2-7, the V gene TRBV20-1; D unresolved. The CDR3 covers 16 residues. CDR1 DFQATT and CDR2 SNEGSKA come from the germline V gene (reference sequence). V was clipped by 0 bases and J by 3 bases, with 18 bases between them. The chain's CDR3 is CSARDPLTSPYYEQYF. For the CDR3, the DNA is TGCAGTGCTAGAGACCCCCTTACGTCCCCCTACTACGAGCAGTACTTC.

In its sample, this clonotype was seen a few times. The CDR3 nucleotides read TGTGCCAGCAGCCAAGGGACTAACCCCCAGGAGACCCAGTACTTC. This translates into CASSQGTNPQETQYF. The chain has TRBV3-1 and TRBJ2-5, with D perhaps matching TRBD2 (6 bases). The length of the CDR3 is 15 residues. Trimming took 1 base from V and 5 from J, leaving 14 bases between them. In germline, CDR1 is LGHDT, CDR2 YNNKEL (reference sequence).

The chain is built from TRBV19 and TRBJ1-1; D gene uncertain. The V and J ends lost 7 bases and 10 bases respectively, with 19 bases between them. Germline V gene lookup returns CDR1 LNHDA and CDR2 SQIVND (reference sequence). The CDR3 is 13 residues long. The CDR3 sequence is CASTAGPGRVAFF. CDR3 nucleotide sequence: TGTGCCAGTACGGCCGGTCCCGGTCGAGTAGCTTTCTTT. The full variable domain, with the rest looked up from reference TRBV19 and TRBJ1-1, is DGGITQSPKYLFRKEGQNVTLSCEQNLNHDAMYWYRQDPGQGLRLIYYSQIVNDFQKGDIAEGYSVSREKKESFPLTVTSAQKNPTAFYLCASTAGPGRVAFFGQGTRLTVV.

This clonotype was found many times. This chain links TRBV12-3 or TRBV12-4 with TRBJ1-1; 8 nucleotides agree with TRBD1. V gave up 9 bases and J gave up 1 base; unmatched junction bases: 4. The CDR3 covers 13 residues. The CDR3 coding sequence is TGTGCCAGTAGACAGGGGTGGAACACTGAAGCTTTCTTT. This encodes CASRQGWNTEAFF.

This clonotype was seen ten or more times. Written as DNA, the CDR3 is TGCGCCAGCAGCTTTTGGACGGCAGATACGCAGTATTTT. This codes for CASSFWTADTQYF. This rearrangement joins TRBV5-1 to TRBJ2-3; D is unresolved. Trimming pared 2 bases from V and 4 bases from J, leaving 8 bases between. The CDR3 spans 13 residues. CDR1 is SGHRS and CDR2 is YFSETQ in the germline V gene.

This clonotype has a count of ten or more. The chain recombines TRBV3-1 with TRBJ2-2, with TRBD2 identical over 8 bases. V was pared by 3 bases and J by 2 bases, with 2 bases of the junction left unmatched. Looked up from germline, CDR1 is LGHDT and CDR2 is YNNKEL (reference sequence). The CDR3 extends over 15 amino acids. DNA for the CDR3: TGTGCCAGCAGCCAGGGACTAGTCAACACCGGGGAGCTGTTTTTT. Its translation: CASSQGLVNTGELFF.

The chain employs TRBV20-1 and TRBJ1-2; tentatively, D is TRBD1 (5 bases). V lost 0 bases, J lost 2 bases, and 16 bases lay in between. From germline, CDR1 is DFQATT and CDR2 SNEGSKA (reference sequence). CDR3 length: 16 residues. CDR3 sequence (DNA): TGCAGTGCTAGAGATCCGCAGGGATCATTCAACTATGGCTACACCTTC. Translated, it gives CSARDPQGSFNYGYTF.

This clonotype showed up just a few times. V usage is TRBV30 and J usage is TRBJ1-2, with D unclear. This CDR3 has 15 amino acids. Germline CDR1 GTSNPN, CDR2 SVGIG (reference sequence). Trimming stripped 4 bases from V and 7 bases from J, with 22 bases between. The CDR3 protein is CAWKVKTLSPSGYTF. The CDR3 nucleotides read TGTGCCTGGAAGGTGAAGACCCTGTCGCCTTCTGGCTACACCTTC.

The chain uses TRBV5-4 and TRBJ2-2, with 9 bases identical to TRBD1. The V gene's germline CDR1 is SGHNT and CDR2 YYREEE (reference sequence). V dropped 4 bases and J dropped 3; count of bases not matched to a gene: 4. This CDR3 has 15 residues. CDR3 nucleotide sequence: TGTGCCAGCAGCCCCCGGGACAGGGACACCGGGGAGCTGTTTTTT. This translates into CASSPRDRDTGELFF.

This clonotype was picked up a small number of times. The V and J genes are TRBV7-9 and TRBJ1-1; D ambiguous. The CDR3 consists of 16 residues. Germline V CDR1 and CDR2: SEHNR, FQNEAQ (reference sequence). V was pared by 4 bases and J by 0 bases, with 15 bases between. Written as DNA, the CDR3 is TGTGCCAGCAGCTCTGGATTTGAACGTATGAACACTGAAGCTTTCTTT. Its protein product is CASSSGFERMNTEAFF.

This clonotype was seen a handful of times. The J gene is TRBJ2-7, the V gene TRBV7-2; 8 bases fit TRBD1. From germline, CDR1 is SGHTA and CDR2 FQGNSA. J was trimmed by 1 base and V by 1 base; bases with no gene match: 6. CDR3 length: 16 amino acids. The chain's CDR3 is CASSLGGRGRSYEQYV. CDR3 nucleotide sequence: TGTGCCAGCAGCTTAGGGGGCAGGGGGCGATCCTACGAGCAGTACGTC.

The CDR3 region has the DNA TGTGCCAGCTCGACCGGCACAGGACAGGGAACCAACTATGGCTACACCTTC. It translates to CASSTGTGQGTNYGYTF. J is TRBJ1-2 and V is TRBV18, with 8 bases aligning to TRBD1. Germline V gene lookup returns CDR1 KGHSH and CDR2 LQKENI. The CDR3 covers 17 residues. The V segment lost 6 bases and the J segment 2 bases; nucleotides outside the gene matches: 14.

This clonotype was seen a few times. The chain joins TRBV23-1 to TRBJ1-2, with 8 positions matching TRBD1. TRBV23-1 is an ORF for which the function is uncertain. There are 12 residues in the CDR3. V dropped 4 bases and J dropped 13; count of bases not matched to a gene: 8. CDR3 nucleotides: TGCGCCAGCAGTCCCAAGACAGGGGCTCCCACCTTC. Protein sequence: CASSPKTGAPTF.

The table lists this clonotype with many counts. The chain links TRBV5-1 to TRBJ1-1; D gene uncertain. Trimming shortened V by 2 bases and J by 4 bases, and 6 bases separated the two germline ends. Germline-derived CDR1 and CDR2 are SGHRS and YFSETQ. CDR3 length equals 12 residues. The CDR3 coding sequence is TGCGCCAGCAGCTTTGAGGGCACTGAAGCTTTCTTT. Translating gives CASSFEGTEAFF.

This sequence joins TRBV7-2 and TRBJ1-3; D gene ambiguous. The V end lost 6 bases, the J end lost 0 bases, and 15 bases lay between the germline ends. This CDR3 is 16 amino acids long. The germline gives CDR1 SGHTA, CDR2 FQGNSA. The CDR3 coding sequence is TGTGCCAGCAGTATCAGTCCCCCGCGCTCTGGAAACACCATATATTTT. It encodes CASSISPPRSGNTIYF.

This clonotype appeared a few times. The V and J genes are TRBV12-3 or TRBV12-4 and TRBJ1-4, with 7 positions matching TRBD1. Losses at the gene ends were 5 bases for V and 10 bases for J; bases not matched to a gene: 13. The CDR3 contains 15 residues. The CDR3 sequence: CASSDDGQAVGKLFF. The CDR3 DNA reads TGTGCCAGCAGTGACGACGGACAGGCGGTCGGAAAACTGTTTTTT.

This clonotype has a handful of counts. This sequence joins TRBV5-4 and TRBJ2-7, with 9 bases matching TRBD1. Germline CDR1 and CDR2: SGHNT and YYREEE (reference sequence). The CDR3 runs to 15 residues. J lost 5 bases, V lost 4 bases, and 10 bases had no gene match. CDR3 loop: CASSRTGQGLNEQYV. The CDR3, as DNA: TGTGCCAGCAGCCGCACGGGACAGGGTCTCAACGAGCAGTACGTC.

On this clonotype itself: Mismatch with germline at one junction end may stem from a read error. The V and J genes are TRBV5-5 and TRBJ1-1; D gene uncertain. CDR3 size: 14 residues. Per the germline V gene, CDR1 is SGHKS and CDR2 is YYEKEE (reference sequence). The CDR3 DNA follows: TGTGCCAGCAGCTTGGCCTCAACAGCCGATGGAGCTTTATTT. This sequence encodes CASSLASTADGALF.

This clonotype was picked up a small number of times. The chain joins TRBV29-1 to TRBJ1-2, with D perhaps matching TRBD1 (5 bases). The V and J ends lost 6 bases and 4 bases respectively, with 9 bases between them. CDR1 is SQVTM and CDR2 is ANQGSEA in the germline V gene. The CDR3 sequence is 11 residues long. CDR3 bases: TGCAGCGTAGACAGTCGCTATGGCTACACCTTC. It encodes CSVDSRYGYTF.